The source of this T cell receptor beta chain is a study of blood T cell repertoires in COVID-19. The overall study: Researchers got acute and convalescent COVID-19 samples from the United States, Italy and Spain.

In the original analysis: Nucleated cell number was recorded as an estimate derived from reference gene primer amplification. Some clones are missing from TCRdb's copy, which holds only in-frame ones; the method was immunoSEQ multiplex PCR. V and J calls and clone size are those listed in that table; D and trimming were worked out from the DNA. This table has under 130,000 clones, 81% appearing once. The material sequenced was peripheral blood. The sequence came from a woman aged 70-85 years with acute or convalescent COVID-19.

CDR3 coding DNA: TGTGCCAGAAGCTTGGCTCCGGACATCTCCTATAATTCACCCCTCCACTTT. Encoded protein: CARSLAPDISYNSPLHF. The chain combines TRBV5-3 with TRBJ1-6; a weak D match, TRBD1 (5 bases). TRBV5-3 qualifies as an ORF whose function is uncertain. The CDR3 loop spans 17 amino acids. V was clipped by 0 bases and J by 0 bases, with 10 bases between them.